The rows below give T cell receptor beta chains drawn from one sample of a study of CD8 T cells in Susac syndrome. TCRdb re-derived calls from the immunoSEQ multiplex PCR reads in MiXCR, one entry per CDR3 protein. The data contain roughly 180,000 distinct CDR3 sequences, around 94% of them singletons. Source material: CD4+ T cells from PBMCs. These receptors were collected from a human donor in good health. The CDR3 runs from the conserved cysteine through the conserved F or W. A D gene is named only where the DNA matches it firmly.

TRBJ2-7 | - | TRBV6-5 | CASSYRNSYEQYF | TGTGCCAGCAGTTACAGGAACTCCTACGAGCAGTACTTC
TRBJ2-6 | - | TRBV29-1 | CSVDFSGANVLTF | TGCAGCGTTGATTTTTCTGGGGCCAACGTCCTGACTTTC
TRBJ2-3 | TRBD2 | TRBV29-1 | CSVAPLAVSTDTQYF | TGCAGCGTTGCTCCACTAGCGGTTAGCACAGATACGCAGTATTTT
TRBJ2-1 | - | TRBV20-1 | CSARDFTAAAYNEQFF | TGCAGTGCTAGAGATTTTACGGCGGCCGCGTACAATGAGCAGTTCTTC
TRBJ2-1 | - | TRBV3-1 | CASSQDRQPYNEQFF | TGTGCCAGCAGCCAAGATCGTCAGCCCTACAATGAGCAGTTCTTC
TRBJ1-5 | - | TRBV7-2 | CASSLANWPQHF | TGTGCCAGCAGCTTAGCCAATTGGCCCCAGCATTTT
TRBJ2-3 | - | TRBV6-2/TRBV6-3 | CASSSRADTQYF | TGTGCCAGCAGTTCCCGCGCAGATACGCAGTATTTT
TRBJ2-5 | TRBD2 | TRBV5-4 | CASSSPGLAQETQYF | TGTGCCAGCAGCTCCCCGGGACTAGCTCAAGAGACCCAGTACTTC
TRBJ2-5 | - | TRBV3-1 | CASSQDSEGSMETQYF | TGTGCCAGCAGCCAAGATTCCGAGGGGTCTATGGAGACCCAGTACTTC
TRBJ1-2 | TRBD1 | TRBV9 | CASSAQGAHYGYTF | TGTGCCAGCAGCGCACAGGGGGCGCACTATGGCTACACCTTC
TRBJ1-2 | - | TRBV6-6 | CASYRAGGMKNYGYTF | TGTGCCAGCTACCGAGCGGGGGGCATGAAGAACTATGGCTACACCTTC
TRBJ1-6 | - | TRBV29-1 | CSVVRGGFMKSYNSPLHF | TGCAGCGTTGTAAGGGGGGGGTTTATGAAGTCCTATAATTCACCCCTCCACTTT
TRBJ2-3 | - | TRBV20-1 | CSARDRGYSDTQYF | TGCAGTGCTAGAGATCGCGGGTATTCAGATACGCAGTATTTT
TRBJ1-4 | - | TRBV20-1 | CSAHRQGSMELFF | TGCAGTGCCCACCGGCAGGGGAGTATGGAACTGTTTTTT
TRBJ2-5 | - | TRBV5-1 | CASSFGQQETQYF | TGTGCTAGCAGCTTCGGACAGCAAGAGACCCAGTACTTC
TRBJ2-5 | - | TRBV4-2 | CASSQDRAGAYQETQYF | TGTGCCAGCAGCCAAGATCGCGCAGGGGCCTACCAAGAGACCCAGTACTTC
TRBJ2-2 | - | TRBV3-1 | CASSRVGELFF | TGTGCCAGCAGCCGGGTCGGGGAGCTGTTTTTT
TRBJ1-5 | TRBD1 | TRBV18 | CASSSSGTGYQPQHF | TGTGCCAGCTCATCCTCCGGGACAGGGTATCAGCCCCAGCATTTT
TRBJ2-1 | TRBD2 | TRBV3-1 | CASSRGGDYNEQFF | TGTGCCAGCAGCCGCGGGGGAGACTACAATGAGCAGTTCTTC
TRBJ2-1 | TRBD1 | TRBV24-1 | CATSDSSDRGWVF | TGTGCCACCAGTGATTCGTCCGACAGGGGCTGGGTCTTC
TRBJ2-7 | - | TRBV7-2 | CASSLQPTYEQYF | TGTGCCAGCAGCCTGCAACCAACCTACGAGCAGTACTTC
TRBJ2-1 | - | TRBV7-6 | CASSLDIYNEQFF | TGTGCCAGCAGCTTAGACATCTACAATGAGCAGTTCTTC